The next 21 T cell receptor beta chains were all read from a single sample in a study of tissue T cells after allogeneic stem cell transplantation. As to time point: mouse harvest day 7 after allogeneic transplant. Mouse grafts combined 10^7 T-cell-depleted bone marrow cells with 10^6 splenic CD5+ T cells. Assay used: immunoSEQ multiplex PCR; TCRdb lists only in-frame clones, some missing. The repertoire holds 8,900 or so clones, with approximately 46% as singletons. Sequences were obtained from skin. The receptor source for this set is a female BALB/c mouse given C57BL/6 T cells with graft-versus-host disease after an allogeneic hematopoietic cell transplant.

Points on this clone: Gene names denote mouse genes. The CDR3 is cut off 1 residue early in the read; its end comes from the germline J gene. The chain joins TRBV3 to TRBJ1-1; TRBD1 agrees at 10 bases. CDR1 and CDR2 from the germline V gene are SNHLY and FYNGKV (reference sequence). The V segment lost 4 bases and the J segment 4 bases; nucleotides outside the gene matches: 6. The CDR3 length is 15 residues. The sequenced part of the CDR3 DNA is TGTGCCAGCAGCTCCGACAGGGGGCGCGTCACAGAAGTCTTC. Translated, it gives CASSSDRGRVTEVF. The whole CDR3 protein is CASSSDRGRVTEVFF.

Comment on this clone: Mouse gene names and germline throughout. The read is 1 residue too short to cover the CDR3 end, so that end is filled in from the germline J gene. V and J are TRBV26 and TRBJ2-3, with D maybe TRBD1 (5 bases). Germline CDR1 is KGHPV and CDR2 is FQNQEV (reference sequence). Trimming took 2 bases from V and 2 from J, leaving 8 bases between them. CDR3 length: 14 residues. The CDR3: CASSLPGIAETLYF. The sequenced part of the CDR3 DNA is TGTGCCAGCAGTCTGCCAGGGATTGCAGAAACGCTGTAT. Variable domain in full (rest from reference TRBV26 and TRBJ2-3): NSKVIQTPRYLVKGQGQKAKMRCIPEKGHPVVFWYQQNKNNEFKFLINFQNQEVLQQIDMTEKRFSAECPSNSPCSLEIQSSEAGDSALYLCASSLPGIAETLYFGSGTRLTVL.

This clone was detected a few times. The genes are named according to mouse. Read coverage stops 1 residue before the CDR3 terminus; the germline J gene supplies the remainder. The chain carries TRBV26 and TRBJ1-3, with a possible D match to TRBD1 (5 bases). Trimming removed 5 bases from V and 3 bases from J, with 8 bases in between. Germline V gives CDR1 KGHPV, CDR2 FQNQEV (reference sequence). CDR3 size: 13 residues. Partial CDR3 DNA: TGTGCCAGCAGTTCGGACAATGGAAATACGCTCTAT. It codes for CASSSDNGNTLY. The whole CDR3 protein reads CASSSDNGNTLYF.

This clone was observed a handful of times. Gene names denote mouse genes. Sequencing ends 1 residue short of the CDR3 end; the germline J gene provides the rest. The chain has TRBV4 and TRBJ2-2; TRBD2 aligns across 7 bases. This CDR3 region has 14 residues. The germline V gene encodes CDR1 LGHDT and CDR2 YNNKQL (reference sequence). Trimming cost V 4 bases and J 2 bases; bases outside gene matches: 1. The covered CDR3 bases are TGTGCCAGCAGCTTACTGGGGAACACCGGGCAGCTCTAC. Protein product: CASSLLGNTGQLY. Given in full, the CDR3 is CASSLLGNTGQLYF.

On this clone itself: Gene names and germline refer to mouse. Read coverage stops 1 residue before the CDR3 terminus; the germline J gene supplies the remainder. The J gene is TRBJ2-3, the V gene TRBV3, with D perhaps being TRBD1 or TRBD2 (5 bases each). Per germline, CDR1 SNHLY and CDR2 FYNGKV (reference sequence). Trimming removed 1 base from V and 0 bases from J, with 8 bases in between. This CDR3 is 15 amino acids long. Partial CDR3 DNA: TGTGCCAGCAGCTTAGGGGGGTCTAGTGCAGAAACGCTGTAT. As protein: CASSLGGSSAETLY. The whole CDR3 sequence is CASSLGGSSAETLYF. Supplemented by reference TRBV3 and TRBJ2-3, the full variable domain reads GPKVLQIPSHQIIDMGQMVTLNCDPVSNHLYFYWYKQILGQQMEFLVNFYNGKVMEKSKLFKDQFSVERPDGSYFTLKIQPTALEDSAVYFCASSLGGSSAETLYFGSGTRLTVL.

On this clone itself: The listed genes are named as in mouse. The read halts 1 residue ahead of the CDR3 end, with the missing end drawn from the germline J gene. The rearrangement links TRBV15 to TRBJ1-1; 7 bases match TRBD1. Germline V gives CDR1 SGHND, CDR2 FRSKSL. With 1 base clipped from V and 4 bases from J, the junction kept 6 bases outside the gene matches. The CDR3 extends over 15 amino acids. CDR3 sequence reads: CASSLDRRGSTEVFF. The CDR3 bases that were read are TGTGCCAGCAGTTTAGATCGCAGGGGGAGCACAGAAGTCTTC. Full variable domain (remainder filled in from reference TRBV15 and TRBJ1-1): DAGVTQTPRHEVAEKGQTIILKCEPVSGHNDLFWYRQTKIQGLELLSYFRSKSLMEDGGAFKDRFKAEMLNSSFSTLKIQPTEPKDSAVYLCASSLDRRGSTEVFFGKGTRLTVV.

On this clone: Each gene name is a mouse one. The read finishes 1 residue shy of the CDR3 end, and the germline J gene is used to complete it. The genes are TRBV3 and TRBJ2-1; D not resolved. The V and J ends lost 5 bases and 2 bases respectively, with 4 bases between them. CDR3 length: 12 residues. CDR1 and CDR2 (germline): SNHLY, FYNGKV (reference sequence). This CDR3 reads CASSPDYAEQFF. The sequenced CDR3 bases are TGTGCCAGCAGCCCTGACTATGCTGAGCAGTTC.

Note on this clone: The gene names here belong to mouse. This CDR3 reads CASSPTGGFSNERLFF. CDR3 DNA (partial): TGTGCCAGCTCTCCGACAGGGGGGTTTTCCAACGAAAGATTATTT. The V call is TRBV12-2, the J call TRBJ1-4; 9 bases are shared with TRBD1. Read sequence stops 1 residue before the CDR3 end, and the germline J gene provides the missing end. Germline V gene lookup returns CDR1 SGHLS and CDR2 HYDKME. The CDR3 is 16 amino acids. Trimming at V came to 2 bases and at J to 0 bases, leaving 3 bases not matched to a gene.

For this clone: Mouse gene names and germline throughout. Read coverage stops 1 residue before the CDR3 terminus; the germline J gene supplies the remainder. The V call is TRBV3, the J call TRBJ2-2; 12 bases align to TRBD2. Germline assignment: CDR1 SNHLY and CDR2 FYNGKV (reference sequence). V lost 3 bases to trimming and J lost 4 bases; unmatched junction nucleotides: 3. There are 16 residues in the CDR3. CDR3 bases read: TGTGCCAGCAGCTTGACTGGGGGGGCGGTCACCGGGCAGCTCTAC. Protein product: CASSLTGGAVTGQLY. The CDR3 in its entirety is CASSLTGGAVTGQLYF.

As for this clone: Germline and genes here are mouse. The CDR3 goes on 1 residue after the read ends, and that part is filled in from the germline J gene. The chain links TRBV16 to TRBJ2-7, with 14 bases that match TRBD2. Germline lookup yields CDR1 SGHSA and CDR2 FRNQAP. There are 15 residues in the CDR3. V gave up 5 bases and J gave up 6 bases; unmatched junction bases: 6. CDR3 amino acids: CASSLPGLGGREQYF. Partial CDR3 DNA: TGTGCAAGCAGCCTGCCGGGACTGGGGGGGCGTGAACAGTAC.

Details on this clone: Gene names and germline refer to mouse. CDR3 sequence: CASGAQNTLYF. The part of the CDR3 DNA that was read is TGTGCCAGCGGTGCTCAAAACACCTTGTAC. The chain couples TRBV13-2 to TRBJ2-4; D unresolved. The missing CDR3 end, 1 residue past where the read stops, is filled in from the germline J gene. CDR3 length equals 11 residues. Deletions cut 3 bases from V and 2 bases from J, with 1 base between. Germline V gene sequence: CDR1 NNHNN, CDR2 SYGAGS (reference sequence).

Regarding this clone: Gene names are mouse gene names. The observed sequence ends 1 residue before the CDR3 terminus, with the missing tail filled in from the germline J gene. The chain employs TRBV31 and TRBJ2-5; D is possibly TRBD1 (6 bases). Between the trimmed V and J ends, which lost 3 bases and 0 bases, there was a span of 10 bases. CDR3 length: 14 residues. Per germline, CDR1 GKSSPN and CDR2 SITVG. The covered CDR3 bases are TGTGCCTGGAGCCAGGGGATTAACCAAGACACCCAGTAC. It codes for CAWSQGINQDTQY. The whole CDR3 sequence is CAWSQGINQDTQYF. The variable domain in full, completed from reference TRBV31 and TRBJ2-5, reads AQTIHQWPVAEIKAVGSPLSLGCTIKGKSSPNLYWYWQATGGTLQQLFYSITVGQVESVVQLNLSASRPKDDQFILSTEKLLLSHSGFYLCAWSQGINQDTQYFGPGTRLLVL.

Turning to this clone: Each gene name is a mouse one. The CDR3 end lies 1 residue beyond the end of the read and is filled in from the germline J gene. The chain has TRBV5 and TRBJ2-5; 9 positions agree with TRBD1. The CDR3 length is 17 residues. Per germline, CDR1 LGHNA and CDR2 YNLKQL (reference sequence). With V trimmed by 0 bases and J by 4 bases, 8 bases remained unmatched. CDR3 residues: CASSQEPRQGGKDTQYF. CDR3 DNA, as far as it was read: TGTGCCAGCAGCCAAGAACCCCGACAGGGGGGGAAAGACACCCAGTAC.

With respect to this clone: Genes here carry mouse names. Sequencing ends 1 residue short of the CDR3 end; the germline J gene provides the rest. J is TRBJ2-7 and V is TRBV13-2; possible D gene TRBD2, 6 bases. Between the trimmed V and J ends, which lost 5 bases and 0 bases, there was a span of 12 bases. In germline, CDR1 is NNHNN, CDR2 SYGAGS (reference sequence). This CDR3 is 14 amino acids long. The chain's CDR3 is CASGGGPSSYEQYF. The sequenced part of the CDR3 DNA is TGTGCCAGCGGGGGGGGTCCGAGCTCCTATGAACAGTAC.

This clone ranks as medium-sized. Gene names are the mouse ones. Read data end 1 residue before the CDR3 end; the end is taken from the germline J gene. The chain is built from TRBV26 and TRBJ2-1; TRBD2 matches 10 bases. Germline CDR1 reads KGHPV; CDR2 reads FQNQEV (reference sequence). With 1 base clipped from V and 6 bases from J, the junction kept 0 bases outside the gene matches. The CDR3 sequence is 14 residues long. The sequenced CDR3 bases are TGTGCCAGCAGTCTGTACTGGGGGGGTGCTGAGCAGTTC. Protein sequence: CASSLYWGGAEQF. The whole CDR3 region reads CASSLYWGGAEQFF.

On this clone: Any gene name here is a mouse gene name. CDR3 DNA (partial): TGTGCCTGGAAGACAGGGAAGAACCAAGACACCCAGTAC. Its protein is CAWKTGKNQDTQY. The entire CDR3 is CAWKTGKNQDTQYF. The chain carries TRBV31 and TRBJ2-5, with 7 bases aligning to TRBD1. Coverage ceases 1 residue before the CDR3 finishes, and the germline J gene fills in the end. From germline, CDR1 is GKSSPN and CDR2 SITVG. The CDR3 runs 14 residues. J gave up 0 bases and V 4 bases, and 4 bases lay outside the gene matches.

With regard to this clone: Mouse gene names and germline throughout. The sequence runs out 1 residue before the end of the CDR3; the remainder is reconstructed from the germline J gene. The J gene is TRBJ2-7, the V gene TRBV26, with 7 bases fitting TRBD1. The CDR3 totals 13 residues. V lost 3 bases to trimming and J lost 4 bases; unmatched junction nucleotides: 3. Germline CDR1 reads KGHPV; CDR2 reads FQNQEV (reference sequence). CDR3 DNA, as far as it was read: TGTGCCAGCAGTCTTGTGACAGGGTATGAACAGTAC. Translating it yields CASSLVTGYEQY. The full-length CDR3 reads as CASSLVTGYEQYF.

As concerns this clone: Any gene name here is a mouse gene name. Here the CDR3 reads CASPLGGENTLYF. The CDR3 bases that were read are TGTGCCAGCCCTCTGGGGGGGGAAAACACCTTGTAC. The chain carries TRBV13-3 and TRBJ2-4; 9 nucleotides match TRBD2. Sequencing ends 1 residue short of the CDR3 end; the germline J gene provides the rest. V was clipped by 7 bases and J by 4 bases; unmatched bases: 4. The CDR3 is 13 amino acids. The V gene's germline CDR1 is NNHDY and CDR2 SYVADS.

By share, this clone ranks as medium-sized (0.01 to 0.1%). Any gene name here is a mouse gene name. The read falls 1 residue short of the CDR3 end, and the missing part is taken from the germline J gene. J is TRBJ2-7 and V is TRBV19, with 10 bases aligning to TRBD2. The germline V gene encodes CDR1 FNHDT and CDR2 SITEND (reference sequence). The J segment lost 1 base and the V segment lost 3 bases, leaving 4 bases of the junction unmatched. CDR3 length: 15 amino acids. CDR3 in amino acids: CASSTLLGGSYEQYF. The covered CDR3 bases are TGTGCCAGCAGTACCTTACTGGGGGGGTCCTATGAACAGTAC. The full variable domain, rest sourced from reference TRBV19 and TRBJ2-7, is GGIITQTPKFLIGQEGQKLTLKCQQNFNHDTMYWYRQDSGKGLRLIYYSITENDLQKGDLSEGYDASREKKSSFSLTVTSAQKNEMAVFLCASSTLLGGSYEQYFGPGTRLTVL.

This clone qualifies as medium-sized (0.01 to 0.1%). Mouse names are used for the genes. The observed sequence ends 1 residue before the CDR3 terminus, with the missing tail filled in from the germline J gene. The chain recombines TRBV13-2 with TRBJ1-3; D may be TRBD1 (5 bases). This CDR3 is 12 amino acids long. CDR1 and CDR2 from the germline V gene are NNHNN and SYGAGS (reference sequence). Trimming stripped 0 bases from V and 7 bases from J, with 5 bases between. CDR3 DNA (partial): TGTGCCAGCGGTGATGGGGGGAATACGCTCTAT. It specifies CASGDGGNTLY. The full CDR3 sequence reads CASGDGGNTLYF.

A word on this clone: Mouse names are used for the genes. Read sequence stops 1 residue before the CDR3 end, and the germline J gene provides the missing end. Other nucleotide sequences from this sample produce the same CDR3. The chain uses TRBV26 and TRBJ1-1, with 7 bases lining up with TRBD1. Germline CDR1 reads KGHPV; CDR2 reads FQNQEV (reference sequence). There are 14 residues in the CDR3. Trimming removed 3 bases from V and 0 bases from J; junction bases left unmatched: 1. The CDR3: CASSLQGANTEVFF. The CDR3 bases that were read are TGTGCCAGCAGTCTCCAGGGGGCAAACACAGAAGTCTTC.